This TCR beta chain derives from a study of CD8 T cells in Susac syndrome. RNA was extracted with the RNeasy kit, and a quantity of roughly 0.5 to 1 ug was reverse transcribed using random hexamers. Amplification of TCR beta CDR3 used immunoSEQ multiplex PCR across 54 Vbeta and 13 Jbeta. In TCRdb, the immunoSEQ multiplex PCR reads were re-called with MiXCR into one record per CDR3 protein. The sample lists about 200,000 distinct CDR3 sequences, 95% occurring once. V was clipped by 4 bases and J by 7 bases, with 14 bases between them. The CDR3 has 13 residues. CDR1 SQVTM and CDR2 ANQGSEA come from the germline V gene. From blood CD8+ and CD4+ T cells, the TCR beta chain was sequenced. FACS enriched CD8+ TEMRA cells, while bulk CD8+ and CD4+ were negatively isolated.

Input material: CD4+ T cells from PBMCs. The source is a human donor in good health. This chain joins TRBV29-1 and TRBJ1-5; D uncertain. CDR3 sequence: CSVAAGTRQPQHF. The CDR3 DNA reads as TGCAGCGTTGCGGCGGGTACCCGGCAGCCCCAGCATTTT. Full variable domain (remainder filled in from reference TRBV29-1 and TRBJ1-5): SAVISQKPSRDICQRGTSLTIQCQVDSQVTMMFWYRQQPGQSLTLIATANQGSEATYESGFVIDKFPISRPNLTFSTLTVSNMSPEDSSIYLCSVAAGTRQPQHFGDGTRLSIL.